These T cell receptor beta chains were read from a single sample in a study of cytomegalovirus exposure and HLA in healthy donors. Method: immunoSEQ multiplex PCR; TCRdb's copy keeps in-frame clones and lacks some. The sample comprises about 120,000 clones, under 12% of which are singletons, and just over 4.5% rests with the top ten. Source material: PBMCs. The receptor set was obtained from a woman in her late teens or twenties in good health and CMV-seropositive. Each CDR3 is given with its conserved first and last residue.

TRBV4-1 CASSQAVFLAVYEQYF
TRBV29-1 CSVGTGAMNTIYF
TRBV18 CASSPPGVYGYTF
TRBV7-2 CASSLWTRIGNEQFF
TRBV5-4 CASSRRDSQEEQYF
TRBV2 CASRTSGSTHEQYF
TRBV27 CASGRDRGNTIYF
TRBV6-1 CASSEALRGLGTGGRETQYF
TRBV4-1 CASSQDPGLGNEQFF
TRBV19 CASSILGQGGNQPQHF
TRBV9 CASSVGSGTGAGNTIYF
TRBV27 CASSLIRTSGSPDTQYF
TRBV18 CASSPPGSTYEQYF
TRBV28 CASSFPRGRRGNYEQYF
TRBV20-1 CSSYINYGYTF
TRBV28 CASRGLNTGELFF
TRBV4-1 CASSQGDRNQETQYF
TRBV23-1 CASSHAGGMSGELFF
TRBV18 CASSPQGNTEAFF
TRBV29-1 CSVVGQGLTEAFF
TRBV2 CASSEGGSPDTQYF
TRBV29-1 CSVEDMTVNYGYTF
TRBV9 CASRAGGMTDTQYF
TRBV7-9 CASSTGTGRTKLFF
TRBV30 CAWRRTEAFF
TRBV14 CASSLRDSQETQYF
TRBV27 CASSPIITGSPSYNEQFF
TRBV27 CASSYSGRAQYEQYF
TRBV15 CATRRPTGELFF
TRBV5-1 CASSFPAAGNREQYF
TRBV6-6 CASSDRVTIEQFF
TRBV7-2 CASSQAGGGSYYGYTF
TRBV29-1 CSVWGQGNYGYTF
TRBV5-6 CASSLRLGGTDTQYF
TRBV7-2 CASSLAQTAPLF
TRBV30 CAWSGEWQTATGELFF
TRBV10-3 CAISVRTGIGNTIYF
TRBV9 CASSVGLAGGSSTDTQYF
TRBV28 CASSLRPDLARGPGGYTF